This T cell receptor beta chain was captured by sequencing in a study of shared clonotypes between healthy human individuals. Study-level points and caveats: Shared across several donors were around 4.7% of the naive CD4 clonotypes.

Turning to this clone: Antigen unknown. This specimen includes other DNA sequences encoding the same CDR3.

With 4 bases clipped from V and 2 bases from J, the junction kept 6 bases outside the gene matches. Germline CDR1 reads SEHNR; CDR2 reads FQNEAQ (reference sequence). CDR3 length: 15 amino acids. Naive CD8 populations comprised CD45RO-negative cells positively selected for CCR7, excluding terminally differentiated effector memory CD45RA+ cells. Each subset's genomic DNA was shared equally among a number of immunoSEQ plates. Sequencing used immunoSEQ multiplex PCR; TCRdb keeps in-frame clones, though not all of them. The table includes millions of clones, 90% to 95% detected once. The sample was naive CD8+ T cells from PBMCs. The sequence was obtained from a young man in good health. Some clones in this sample may be carry-over from other donors' samples. The gene calls are TRBV7-9 and TRBJ2-7; 9 bases line up with TRBD1. In nucleotides, the CDR3 is TGTGCCAGCAGCTCCCCTGGGACAGGGACCTACGAGCAGTACTTC. It specifies CASSSPGTGTYEQYF. Full variable domain (rest looked up from reference TRBV7-9 and TRBJ2-7): DTGVSQNPRHKITKRGQNVTFRCDPISEHNRLYWYRQTLGQGPEFLTYFQNEAQLEKSRLLSDRFSAERPKGSFSTLEIQRTEQGDSAMYLCASSSPGTGTYEQYFGPGTRLTVT.